The T cell receptor (beta chain) under discussion was sequenced for a study of blood T cells in healthy people across ages. Points from the study as a whole: Higher diversity and more naive CD4+ cells were features of long-lived donors, compared to aged donors.

In regard to this clonotype: The antigen is undetermined.

Trimming removed 2 bases at V and 3 bases at J, with 7 bases between. The germline CDR1 and CDR2 sequences are PRHDT and FYEKMQ (reference sequence). The CDR3 extends over 14 amino acids. The use of a sample-barcoded 5' primer and a J-beta primer mix characterized a second PCR of about 7 to 12 cycles. Any given sample supplied a minimum of 3 million CDR3-containing paired-end reads. TCRdb re-derived calls from the 5' RACE reads in MiXCR, one entry per CDR3 protein. This sample has around 1,000,000 distinct CDR3 sequences, with more than 30% found just once. This clonotype originated in a man aged 18 to 29 in good health. Sequencing used blood. V and J are TRBV13 and TRBJ2-2, with unresolved D. The CDR3 nucleotides read TGTGCCAGCAGCTTAAAGATGGACACCGGGGAGCTGTTTTTT. Translating gives CASSLKMDTGELFF.